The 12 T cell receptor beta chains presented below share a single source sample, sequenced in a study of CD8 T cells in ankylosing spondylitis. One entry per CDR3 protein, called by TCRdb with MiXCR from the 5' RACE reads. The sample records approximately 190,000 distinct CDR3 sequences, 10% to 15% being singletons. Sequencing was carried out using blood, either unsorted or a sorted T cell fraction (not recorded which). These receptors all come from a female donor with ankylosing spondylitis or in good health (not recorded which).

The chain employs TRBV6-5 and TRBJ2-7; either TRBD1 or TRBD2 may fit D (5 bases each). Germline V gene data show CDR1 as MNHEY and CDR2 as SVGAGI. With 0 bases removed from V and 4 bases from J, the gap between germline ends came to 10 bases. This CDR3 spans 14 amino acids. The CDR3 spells CASSYSVGEYEQYF. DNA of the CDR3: TGTGCCAGCAGTTACTCGGTGGGGGAATACGAGCAGTACTTC.

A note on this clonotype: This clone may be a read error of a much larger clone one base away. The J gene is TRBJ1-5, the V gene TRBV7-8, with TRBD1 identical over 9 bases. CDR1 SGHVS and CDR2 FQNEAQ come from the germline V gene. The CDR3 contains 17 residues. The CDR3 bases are TGTGCCAGCAGCTTTCGGACAGGGGAAATTAGCAATCCGCCCCAGCATTTT. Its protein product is CASSFRTGEISNPPQHF.

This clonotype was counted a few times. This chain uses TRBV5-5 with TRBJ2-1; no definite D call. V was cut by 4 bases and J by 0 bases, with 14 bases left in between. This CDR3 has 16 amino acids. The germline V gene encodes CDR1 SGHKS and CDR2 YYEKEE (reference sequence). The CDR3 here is CASSQVAQSSYNEQFF. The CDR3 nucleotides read TGTGCCAGCAGCCAAGTCGCCCAGAGCTCCTACAATGAGCAGTTCTTC.

As DNA, the CDR3 is TGTGCCAGCAGCTCTCGTTCGGGGGGGAGCAATCAGCCCCAGCATTTT. Its translation: CASSSRSGGSNQPQHF. The rearrangement uses TRBV7-2 and TRBJ1-5, with D possibly matching TRBD1 (5 bases). V lost 4 bases and J 1 base, leaving 14 bases between the germline ends. Germline CDR1 reads SGHTA; CDR2 reads FQGNSA. The CDR3 contains 16 residues.

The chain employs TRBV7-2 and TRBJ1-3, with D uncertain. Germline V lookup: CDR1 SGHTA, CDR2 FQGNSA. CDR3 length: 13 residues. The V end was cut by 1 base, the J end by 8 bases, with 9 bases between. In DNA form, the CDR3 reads TGTGCCAGCAGCTTAGGACATCGAGACACCATATATTTT. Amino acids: CASSLGHRDTIYF.

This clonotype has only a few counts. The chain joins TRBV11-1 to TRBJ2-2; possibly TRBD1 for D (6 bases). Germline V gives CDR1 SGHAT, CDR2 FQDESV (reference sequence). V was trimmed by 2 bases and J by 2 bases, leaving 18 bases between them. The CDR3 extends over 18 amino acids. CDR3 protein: CASSLSYRVSTNTGELFF. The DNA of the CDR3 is TGTGCCAGCAGCTTATCCTACAGGGTATCTACAAACACCGGGGAGCTGTTTTTT.

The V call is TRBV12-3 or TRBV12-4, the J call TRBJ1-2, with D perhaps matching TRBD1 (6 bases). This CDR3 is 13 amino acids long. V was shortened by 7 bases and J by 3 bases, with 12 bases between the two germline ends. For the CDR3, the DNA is TGTGCCAGCACCACAGGGTCGGACTATGGCTACACCTTC. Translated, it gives CASTTGSDYGYTF.

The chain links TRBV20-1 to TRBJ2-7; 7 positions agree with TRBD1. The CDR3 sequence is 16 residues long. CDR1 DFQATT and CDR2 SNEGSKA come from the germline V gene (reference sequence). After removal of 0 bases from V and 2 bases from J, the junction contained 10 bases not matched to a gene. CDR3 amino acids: CSAREQGDGYPYEQYF. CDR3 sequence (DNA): TGCAGTGCTAGAGAGCAGGGGGATGGGTACCCCTACGAGCAGTACTTC.

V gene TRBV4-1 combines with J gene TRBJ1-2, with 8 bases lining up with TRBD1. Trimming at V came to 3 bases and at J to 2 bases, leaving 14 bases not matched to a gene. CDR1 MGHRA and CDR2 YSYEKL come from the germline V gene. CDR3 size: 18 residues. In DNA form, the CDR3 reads TGCGCCAGCAGCCACAAAAGCAGGGGGCGCGGGGCCAACTATGGCTACACCTTC. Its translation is CASSHKSRGRGANYGYTF.

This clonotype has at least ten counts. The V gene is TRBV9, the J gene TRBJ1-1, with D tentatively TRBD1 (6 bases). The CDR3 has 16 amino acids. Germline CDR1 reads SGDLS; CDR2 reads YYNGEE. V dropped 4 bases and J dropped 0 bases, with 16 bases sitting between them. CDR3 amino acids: CASSPRGQLLNTEAFF. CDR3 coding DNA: TGTGCCAGCAGCCCCAGAGGACAGCTCTTGAACACTGAAGCTTTCTTT.

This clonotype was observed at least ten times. The CDR3: CASSLEGLGLVNEQFF. The CDR3, as DNA: TGCGCCAGCAGCTTGGAGGGACTAGGACTGGTCAATGAGCAGTTCTTC. The chain couples TRBV5-1 to TRBJ2-1, with 8 positions matching TRBD2. Germline-derived CDR1 and CDR2 are SGHRS and YFSETQ. The V and J ends lost 0 bases and 6 bases, in that order; junction bases with no gene match: 8. The CDR3 has 16 amino acids.

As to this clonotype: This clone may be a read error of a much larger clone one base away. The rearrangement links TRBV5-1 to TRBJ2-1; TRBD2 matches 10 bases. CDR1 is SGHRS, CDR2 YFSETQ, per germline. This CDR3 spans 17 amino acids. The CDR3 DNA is TGCGCCAGCAGCTTGGAAAGCGGGAGGGGCTCGAACAATGGGCAGTTCTTC. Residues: CASSLESGRGSNNGQFF.